The 5 T cell receptor beta chains below come from one sample, sequenced in a study of tumor and adjacent non-tumor tissue in lung cancer. RNA was extracted from bulk tissue without any cell sorting. TCRbeta libraries were built with three rounds of nested PCR, modified from ARM-PCR. TCRdb reanalysed the multiplex PCR reads using MiXCR and keeps one entry per CDR3 protein. The sample has fewer than 130,000 distinct CDR3 sequences; over 75% are singletons. The sequenced material came from lung tumor tissue. The receptors were gathered from a man between 65 and 79 years old with non-small cell lung cancer.

In regard to this clonotype: This could be a read error, since a much larger clone is one nucleotide away. The CDR3, as DNA: TGTGCCAGCAGACGACCCGGACTAACCACAGATACGCAGTATTTT. Protein sequence: CASRRPGLTTDTQYF. This chain connects TRBV28 to TRBJ2-3, with D perhaps TRBD2 (6 bases). This CDR3 is 15 amino acids long. The V end lost 6 bases, the J end lost 2 bases, and 15 bases lay between the germline ends. Germline values: CDR1 MDHEN, CDR2 SYDVKM.

About this clonotype itself: An end of the junction does not agree with germline; a read error may underlie this. This chain uses TRBV6-2 or TRBV6-3 with TRBJ2-3, with 11 bases matching TRBD2. Germline V gene data show CDR1 as MNHEY and CDR2 as SVGEGT. CDR3 length equals 15 residues. The DNA for the CDR3 is TGTGCCAGCAGCAGTAGCGGGAGGGTTTCAGATACGCTGTATTTT. Translated, it gives CASSSSGRVSDTLYF.

As for this clonotype: This may be a read error, as it is one base from a much larger clone. The rearrangement uses TRBV7-3 and TRBJ2-6, with D perhaps given as TRBD1 or TRBD2 (5 bases each). The germline gives CDR1 SGHTA, CDR2 FQGTGA. This CDR3 spans 14 amino acids. The CDR3 DNA reads TGTGCCAGCAGCTCGTCCGGGACCCCCGCGGTCCTGGCTTTC. This gives the protein CASSSSGTPAVLAF.

To note about this clonotype: The junction and the germline gene differ at one end; a read error may be behind it. This chain connects TRBV12-3 or TRBV12-4 to TRBJ1-1; D might be TRBD1 (5 bases). This CDR3 comprises 15 residues. Written as DNA, the CDR3 is TGTGGCAGCAGTTTGGGGTGGGGCATGAGCACTGAAGCTTTCTTT. This gives the protein CGSSLGWGMSTEAFF.

Details on this clonotype: Possible read error: a much larger clone is one base away. This rearrangement joins TRBV7-9 to TRBJ2-3; D ambiguous. Trimming took off 2 bases at V and 4 bases at J, with 7 bases between the two ends. CDR1 SEHNR and CDR2 FQNEAQ come from the germline V gene (reference sequence). The CDR3 length is 13 residues. Written as DNA, the CDR3 is TGTGCCAGCAGCTTATCAACTCCAGATACGCAGTATTTT. The encoded protein is CASSLSTPDTQYF.